The clone carrying this T cell receptor (beta chain) was detected a few times. Its antigen is currently unknown. The data were taken from a study of shared clonotypes between healthy human individuals. Overall study results and limits: The diversity represented, both genetic and in exposure history, was limited by few donors.

CD8 cells regarded as naive lacked CD45RO, were positively chosen for CCR7, and omitted terminally differentiated effector memory CD45RA+ cells. Measured with immunoSEQ multiplex PCR; TCRdb has only the in-frame clones, and not every one. The sample lists under 850,000 clones, approximately 92% occurring once. Trimming pared 0 bases from V and 5 bases from J, leaving 17 bases between. The CDR3 has 16 amino acids. Germline CDR1 reads GTSNPN; CDR2 reads SVGIG (reference sequence). The rearrangement uses TRBV30 and TRBJ1-5, with unresolved D. The receptor's source is a young man in good health. The sample taken for sequencing was naive CD8+ T cells sorted from blood. This CDR3 is CAWSVAGGLPDQPQHF. CDR3 nucleotides: TGTGCCTGGAGTGTAGCGGGCGGGCTTCCAGATCAGCCCCAGCATTTT. Combining the CDR3 with reference TRBV30 and TRBJ1-5 gives the whole variable domain SQTIHQWPATLVQPVGSPLSLECTVEGTSNPNLYWYRQAAGRGLQLLFYSVGIGQISSEVPQNLSASRPQDRQFILSSKKLLLSDSGFYLCAWSVAGGLPDQPQHFGDGTRLSIL.